This TCR beta chain was documented in a study of T-cell reconstitution after alpha-beta-depleted transplantation in children. Study-wide results and limits: Roughly two months post-transplant, alpha-beta T cells reportedly originated from several hundred graft clones that had expanded.

This clonotype occurred a few times. Its target is unknown. Construction of the TCRbeta library involved unique molecular identifiers. TCRdb fed the PCR reads into MiXCR, producing one record per CDR3 protein. Here the sample spans fewer than 250,000 distinct CDR3 sequences, under 20% being singletons. Trimming took 0 bases from V and 2 from J, leaving 14 bases between them. The length of the CDR3 is 16 residues. The germline CDR1 and CDR2 sequences are LNHNV and YYDKDF (reference sequence). Sequenced here: PBMCs, mostly from graft donor cells, sampled 360 days after TCRalphabeta/CD19-depleted stem cell transplant. This clonotype was sampled from a male patient aged 2-9 years who had a stem cell transplant for acute lymphoblastic leukemia, so the T cells may come from the graft donor. This chain uses TRBV15 with TRBJ2-7; D unresolved. The CDR3 DNA follows: TGTGCCACCAGCAGAGAACCTGATAGGGAAACCTACGAGCAGTACTTC. It codes for CATSREPDRETYEQYF.